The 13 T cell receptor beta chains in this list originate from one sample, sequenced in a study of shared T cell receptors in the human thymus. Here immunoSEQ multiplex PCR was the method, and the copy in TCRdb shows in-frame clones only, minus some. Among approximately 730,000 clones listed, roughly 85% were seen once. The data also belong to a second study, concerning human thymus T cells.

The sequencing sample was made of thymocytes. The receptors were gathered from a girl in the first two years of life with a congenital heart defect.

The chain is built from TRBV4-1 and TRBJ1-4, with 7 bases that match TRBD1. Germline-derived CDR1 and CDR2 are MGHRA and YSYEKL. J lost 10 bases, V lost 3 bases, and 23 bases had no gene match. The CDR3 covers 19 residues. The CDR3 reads CASSQTKDRFNLRVGKLFF. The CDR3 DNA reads TGCGCCAGCAGCCAGACCAAGGACAGGTTTAACCTTAGGGTAGGAAAACTGTTTTTT.

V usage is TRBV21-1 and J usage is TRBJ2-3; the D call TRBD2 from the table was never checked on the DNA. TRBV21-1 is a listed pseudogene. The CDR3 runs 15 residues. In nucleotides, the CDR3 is TGTGCCAGCACCCCGACTAGGGCTAGCACAGATACGCAGTATTTT. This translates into CASTPTRASTDTQYF.

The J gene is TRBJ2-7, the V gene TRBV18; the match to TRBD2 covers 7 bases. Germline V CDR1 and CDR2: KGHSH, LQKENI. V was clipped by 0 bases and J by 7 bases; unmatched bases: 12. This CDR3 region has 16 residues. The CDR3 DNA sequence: TGTGCCAGCTCACCACCTAACTTTCAGCGGGGTTGGGAGCAGTACTTC. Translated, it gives CASSPPNFQRGWEQYF.

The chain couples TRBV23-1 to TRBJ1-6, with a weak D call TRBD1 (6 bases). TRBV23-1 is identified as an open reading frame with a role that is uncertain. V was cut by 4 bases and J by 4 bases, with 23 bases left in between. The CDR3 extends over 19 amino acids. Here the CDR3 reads CASSRVQGKSALYNSPLHF. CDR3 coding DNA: TGCGCCAGCAGTCGCGTACAGGGAAAGTCAGCCCTTTATAATTCACCCCTCCACTTT.

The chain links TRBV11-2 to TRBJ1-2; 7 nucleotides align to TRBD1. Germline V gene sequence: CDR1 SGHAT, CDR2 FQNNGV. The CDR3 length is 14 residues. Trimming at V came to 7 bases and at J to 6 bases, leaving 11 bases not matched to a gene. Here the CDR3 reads CASIISQGIHGYTF. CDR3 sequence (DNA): TGTGCCAGCATCATTTCACAGGGGATCCATGGCTACACCTTC.

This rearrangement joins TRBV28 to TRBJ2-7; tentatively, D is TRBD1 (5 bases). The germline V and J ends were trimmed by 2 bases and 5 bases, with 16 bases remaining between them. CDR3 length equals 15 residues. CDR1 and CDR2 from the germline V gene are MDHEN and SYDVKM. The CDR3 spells CASSLRQGSSDEQYF. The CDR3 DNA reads TGTGCCAGCAGTTTACGGCAGGGTAGTAGTGACGAGCAGTACTTC.

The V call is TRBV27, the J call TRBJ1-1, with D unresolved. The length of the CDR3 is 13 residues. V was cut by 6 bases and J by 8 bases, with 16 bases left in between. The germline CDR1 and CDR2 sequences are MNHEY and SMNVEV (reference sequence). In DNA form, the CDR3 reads TGTGCCAGCAGCCCCGAAACAGAATCCGAAGCTTTCTTT. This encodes CASSPETESEAFF.

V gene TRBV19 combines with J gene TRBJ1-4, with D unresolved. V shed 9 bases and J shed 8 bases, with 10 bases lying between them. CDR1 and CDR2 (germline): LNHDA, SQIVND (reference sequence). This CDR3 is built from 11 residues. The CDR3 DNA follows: TGTGCCAGCGCGGCTTTGGAAAAACTGTTTTTT. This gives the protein CASAALEKLFF.

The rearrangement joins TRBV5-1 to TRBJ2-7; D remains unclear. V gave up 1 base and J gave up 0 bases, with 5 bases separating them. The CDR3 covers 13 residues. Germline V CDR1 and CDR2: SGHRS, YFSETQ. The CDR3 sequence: CASSLPSSYEQYF. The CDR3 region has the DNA TGCGCCAGCAGCTTGCCCTCCTCCTACGAGCAGTACTTC.

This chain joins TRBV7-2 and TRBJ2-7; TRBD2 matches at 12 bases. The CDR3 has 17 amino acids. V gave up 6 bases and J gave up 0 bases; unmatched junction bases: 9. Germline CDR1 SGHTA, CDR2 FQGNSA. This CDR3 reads CASRPGLAGPSSYEQYF. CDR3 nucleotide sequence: TGTGCCAGCAGACCTGGACTAGCGGGGCCTAGCTCCTACGAGCAGTACTTC.

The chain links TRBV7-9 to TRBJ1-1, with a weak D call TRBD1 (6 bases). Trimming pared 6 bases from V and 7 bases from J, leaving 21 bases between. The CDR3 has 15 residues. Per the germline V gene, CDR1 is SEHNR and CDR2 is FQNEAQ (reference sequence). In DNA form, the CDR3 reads TGTGCCAGCAGTACTACTATGGGGGGGGCAGATGAAGCTTTCTTT. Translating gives CASSTTMGGADEAFF.

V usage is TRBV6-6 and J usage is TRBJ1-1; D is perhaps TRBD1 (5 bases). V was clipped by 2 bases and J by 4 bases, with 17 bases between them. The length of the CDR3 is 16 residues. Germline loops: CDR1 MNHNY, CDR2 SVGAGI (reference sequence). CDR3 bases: TGTGCCAGCAGTTACCCCGCGGGACCCCGGGGCACTGAAGCTTTCTTT. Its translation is CASSYPAGPRGTEAFF.

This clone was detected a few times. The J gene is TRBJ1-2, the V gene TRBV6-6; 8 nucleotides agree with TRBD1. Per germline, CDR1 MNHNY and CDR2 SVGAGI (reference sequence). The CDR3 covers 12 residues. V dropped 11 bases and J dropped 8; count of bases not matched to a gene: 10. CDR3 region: CASQDRESGYTF. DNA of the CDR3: TGTGCCTCCCAGGACAGGGAGTCGGGCTACACCTTC.